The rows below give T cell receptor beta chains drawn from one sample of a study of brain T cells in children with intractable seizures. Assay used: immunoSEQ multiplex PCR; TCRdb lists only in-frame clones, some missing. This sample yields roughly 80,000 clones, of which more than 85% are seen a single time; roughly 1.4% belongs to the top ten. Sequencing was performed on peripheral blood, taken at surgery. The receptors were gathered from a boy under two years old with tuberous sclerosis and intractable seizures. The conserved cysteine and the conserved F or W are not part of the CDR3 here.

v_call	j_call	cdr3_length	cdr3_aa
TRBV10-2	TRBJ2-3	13	ASSDKTRLGDTQY
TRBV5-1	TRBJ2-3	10	ASNQGTDTQY
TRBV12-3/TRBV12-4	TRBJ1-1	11	ASSLAGDTEAF
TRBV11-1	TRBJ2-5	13	ASSLFRQDEETQY
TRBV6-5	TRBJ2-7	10	ASSGRSYEQY
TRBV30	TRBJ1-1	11	AWLTGMNTEAF
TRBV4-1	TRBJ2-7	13	ASSHQGGGSYEQY
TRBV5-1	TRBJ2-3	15	ASSLLAGGPSTDTQY
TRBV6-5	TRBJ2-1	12	ASRLQGDDNEQF
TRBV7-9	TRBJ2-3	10	ASSYIPDTQY
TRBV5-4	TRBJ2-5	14	ASSPGTSGRGETQY
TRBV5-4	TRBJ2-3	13	ASSLDRRGTDTQY
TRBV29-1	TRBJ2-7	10	SALAATYEQY
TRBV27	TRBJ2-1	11	ASSPGLYNEQF
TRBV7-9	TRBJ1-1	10	ASNLINTEAF
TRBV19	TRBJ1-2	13	ASSIGRGQAYGYT
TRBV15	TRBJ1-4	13	ATRSRDSKNEKLF
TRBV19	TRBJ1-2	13	ASSIRQGGNYGYT
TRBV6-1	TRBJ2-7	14	ASSEYRLVINYEQY
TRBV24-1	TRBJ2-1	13	ATSDPGQGAGEQF
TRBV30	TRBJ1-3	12	ACSRVQIGNTIY
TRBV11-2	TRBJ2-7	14	ASSLMPKLPSYEQY
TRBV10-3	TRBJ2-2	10	AILANTGELF
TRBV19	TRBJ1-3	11	ASSHGSGNTIY
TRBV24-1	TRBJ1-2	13	ATSEGGGGVDGYT
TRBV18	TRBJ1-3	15	ASSQLNIRRFGNTIY
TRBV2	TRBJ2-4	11	ASGARGTDIQY
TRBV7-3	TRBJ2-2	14	ASSLTALRITGELF
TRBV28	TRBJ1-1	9	ASSSLSEAF
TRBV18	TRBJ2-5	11	ASSPGQKETQY
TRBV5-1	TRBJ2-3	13	ASSVSGSGTDTQY
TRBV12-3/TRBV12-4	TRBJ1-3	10	ASSPWDRVIY
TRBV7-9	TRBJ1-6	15	ASSLGQGRNDNSPLH
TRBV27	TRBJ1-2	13	ASSLSTDPNYGYT
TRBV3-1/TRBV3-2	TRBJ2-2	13	ASSKGDTGTGELF
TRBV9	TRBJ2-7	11	ASSDSQGYEQY
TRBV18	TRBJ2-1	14	ASSPRRPQGAGEQF
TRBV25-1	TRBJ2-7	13	ASSEYRIETYEQY
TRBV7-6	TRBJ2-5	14	ASSLAGPRGEETQY
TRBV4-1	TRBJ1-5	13	ASSRDTGVVQPQH
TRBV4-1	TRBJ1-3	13	ASSQPKNTGNTIY
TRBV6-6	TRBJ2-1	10	ASSWSGSEQF
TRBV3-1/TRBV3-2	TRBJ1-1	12	ASSPQGGLMAAF
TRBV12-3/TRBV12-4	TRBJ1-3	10	ASRSPGHTIY
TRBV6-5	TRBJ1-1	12	ASRNPSGNTEAF
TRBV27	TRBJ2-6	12	ASGRVSGANVLT
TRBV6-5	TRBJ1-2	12	ATKGTGRAYGYT